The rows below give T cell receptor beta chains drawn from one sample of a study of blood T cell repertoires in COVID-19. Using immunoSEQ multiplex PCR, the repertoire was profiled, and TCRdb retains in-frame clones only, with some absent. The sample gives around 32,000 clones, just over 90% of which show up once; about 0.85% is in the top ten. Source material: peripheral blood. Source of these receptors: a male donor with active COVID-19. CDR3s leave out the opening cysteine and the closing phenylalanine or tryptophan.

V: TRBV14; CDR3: ASSPQAGPANEKLF
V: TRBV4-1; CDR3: ASSQVDRAIYGYT
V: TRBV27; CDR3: ASSWRGLGYT
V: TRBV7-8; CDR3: ASSSGGNTEAF
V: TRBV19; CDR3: ASSISQGRFGTEAF
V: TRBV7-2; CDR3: ASSQKGRNSPLH
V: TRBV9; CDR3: ASSVAPTGRTGELF
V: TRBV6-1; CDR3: ASSDQTGGNQPQH
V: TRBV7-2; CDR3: ASSVQMNTEAF
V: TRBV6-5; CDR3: ASRPGGYATEAF
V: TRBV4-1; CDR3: ASSLAGATGELF
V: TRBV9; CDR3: ASSLRDRGSYEQS
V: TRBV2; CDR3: ASSVAGNYGYT
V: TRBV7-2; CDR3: ASSLVWTGVLREQY
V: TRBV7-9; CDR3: ASSLAIYEQY
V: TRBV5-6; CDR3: ASRHRGDGYT
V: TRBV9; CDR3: ASSSGAGSYNEQF